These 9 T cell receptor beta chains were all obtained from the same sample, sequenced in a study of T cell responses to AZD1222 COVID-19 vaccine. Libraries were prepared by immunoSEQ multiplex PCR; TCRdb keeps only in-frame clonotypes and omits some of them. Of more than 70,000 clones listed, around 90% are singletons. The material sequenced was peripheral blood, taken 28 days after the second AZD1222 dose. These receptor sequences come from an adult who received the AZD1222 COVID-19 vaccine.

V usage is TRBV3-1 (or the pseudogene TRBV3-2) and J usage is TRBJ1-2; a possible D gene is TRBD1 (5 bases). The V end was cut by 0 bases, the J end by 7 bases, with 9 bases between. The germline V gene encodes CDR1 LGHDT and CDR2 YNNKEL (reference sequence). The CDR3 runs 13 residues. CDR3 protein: CASSQEGVCGYTF. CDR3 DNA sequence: TGTGCCAGCAGCCAAGAGGGGGTGTGTGGCTACACCTTC.

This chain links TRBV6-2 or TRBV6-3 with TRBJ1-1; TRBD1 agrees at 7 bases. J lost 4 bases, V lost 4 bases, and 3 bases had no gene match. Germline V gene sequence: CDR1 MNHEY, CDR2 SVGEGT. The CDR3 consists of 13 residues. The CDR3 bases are TGTGCCAGCAGTTTGACAGGGTTCACTGAAGCTTTCTTT. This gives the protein CASSLTGFTEAFF.

The CDR3 loop is CASSVSGTANTEAFF. In DNA, the CDR3 is TGCGCCAGCAGTGTTTCCGGGACCGCGAACACTGAAGCTTTCTTT. The chain is built from TRBV10-1 and TRBJ1-1; a possible D gene is TRBD1 (5 bases). Germline V gene lookup returns CDR1 WNHNN and CDR2 SYGVQD (reference sequence). V dropped 4 bases and J dropped 1 base, with 13 bases sitting between them. The CDR3 length is 15 residues.

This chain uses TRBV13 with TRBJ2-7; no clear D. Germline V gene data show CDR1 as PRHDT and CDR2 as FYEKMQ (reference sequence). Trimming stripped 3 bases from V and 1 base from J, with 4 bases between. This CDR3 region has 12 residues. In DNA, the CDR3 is TGTGCCAGCAGCTTGGGTTCCTACGAGCAGTACTTC. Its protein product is CASSLGSYEQYF.

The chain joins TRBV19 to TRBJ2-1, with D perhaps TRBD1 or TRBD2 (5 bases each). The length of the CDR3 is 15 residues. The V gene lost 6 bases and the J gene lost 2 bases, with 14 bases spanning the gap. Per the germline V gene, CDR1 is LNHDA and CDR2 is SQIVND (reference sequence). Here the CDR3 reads CASSPGPNTYNEQFF. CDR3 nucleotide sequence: TGTGCCAGTAGCCCGGGACCGAACACCTACAATGAGCAGTTCTTC.

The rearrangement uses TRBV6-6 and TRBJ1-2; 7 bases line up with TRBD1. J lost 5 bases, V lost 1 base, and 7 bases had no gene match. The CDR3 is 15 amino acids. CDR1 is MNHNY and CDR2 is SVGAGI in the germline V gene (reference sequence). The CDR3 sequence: CASSYFGTATYGYTF. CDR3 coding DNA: TGTGCCAGCAGTTACTTTGGGACAGCAACTTATGGCTACACCTTC.

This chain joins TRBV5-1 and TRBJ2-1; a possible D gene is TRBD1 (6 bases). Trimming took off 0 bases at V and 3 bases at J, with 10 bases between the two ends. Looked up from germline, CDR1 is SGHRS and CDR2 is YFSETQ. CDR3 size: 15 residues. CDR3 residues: CASSLGQAVYNEQFF. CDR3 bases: TGCGCCAGCAGCTTGGGACAGGCCGTCTACAATGAGCAGTTCTTC.

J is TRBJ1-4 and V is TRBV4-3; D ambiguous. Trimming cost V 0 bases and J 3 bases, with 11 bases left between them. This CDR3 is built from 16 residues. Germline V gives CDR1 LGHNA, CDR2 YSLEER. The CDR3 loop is CASSQDRERANEKLFF. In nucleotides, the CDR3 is TGCGCCAGCAGCCAAGATAGGGAAAGAGCTAATGAAAAACTGTTTTTT.

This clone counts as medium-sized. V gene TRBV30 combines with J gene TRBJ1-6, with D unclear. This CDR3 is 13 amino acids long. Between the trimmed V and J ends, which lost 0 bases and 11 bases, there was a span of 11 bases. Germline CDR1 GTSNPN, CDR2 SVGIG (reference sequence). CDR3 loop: CAWSVLGIPPLHF. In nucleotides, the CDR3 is TGTGCCTGGAGTGTACTAGGGATTCCACCCCTCCACTTT.